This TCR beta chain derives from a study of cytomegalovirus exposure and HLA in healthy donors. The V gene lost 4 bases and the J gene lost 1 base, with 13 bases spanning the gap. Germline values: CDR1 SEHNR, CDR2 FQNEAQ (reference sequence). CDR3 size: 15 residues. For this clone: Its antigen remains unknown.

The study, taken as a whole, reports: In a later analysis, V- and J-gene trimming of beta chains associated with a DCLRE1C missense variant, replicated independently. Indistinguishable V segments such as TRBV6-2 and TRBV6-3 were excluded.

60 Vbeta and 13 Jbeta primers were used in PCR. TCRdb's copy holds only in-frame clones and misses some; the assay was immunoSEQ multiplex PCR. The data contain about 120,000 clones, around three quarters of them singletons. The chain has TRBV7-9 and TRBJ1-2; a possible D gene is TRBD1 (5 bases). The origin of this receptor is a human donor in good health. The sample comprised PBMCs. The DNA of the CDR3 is TGTGCCAGCAGCTCGGACATTCCCTTTAACTATGGCTACACCTTC. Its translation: CASSSDIPFNYGYTF.